This is a list of T cell receptor beta chains from one sample in a study of regulatory T cells in long-lasting Graves disease. In TCRdb, the multiplex PCR reads were re-called with MiXCR into one record per CDR3 protein. In the table there are hundreds of thousands of distinct CDR3 sequences, about 18% of which are singletons. The sample here was peripheral blood mononuclear cells (PBMCs), taken at new diagnosis, from a patient treated with antithyroid drugs. The source is a female donor with Graves disease. The CDR3 runs from the conserved cysteine through the conserved F or W. D genes are given only for firm matches. Not all rows give a size; the values are once, few, many and, for expanded clones, a class.

clone size,D gene,V gene,J gene,CDR3 protein,CDR3 DNA
many,TRBD2,TRBV19,TRBJ2-3,CASSIDPRLAVTDTQYF,TGTGCCAGTAGTATAGACCCTAGACTAGCGGTCACAGATACGCAGTATTTT
.,TRBD1,TRBV6-1,TRBJ2-3,CASADRATNSQPDTQYF,TGTGCCAGCGCGGACAGGGCAACCAACTCCCAACCAGATACGCAGTATTTT
many,.,TRBV9,TRBJ2-1,CASSVSPRARGSYNEQFF,TGTGCCAGCAGCGTATCCCCAAGGGCAAGGGGCTCCTACAATGAGCAGTTCTTC
many,.,TRBV28,TRBJ2-3,CASSLLWGGDTQYF,TGTGCCAGCAGTTTATTATGGGGTGGAGATACGCAGTATTTT
.,.,TRBV20-1,TRBJ2-1,CSNREVGQFF,TGCAGTAACAGGGAGGTGGGGCAGTTCTTC
.,.,TRBV4-2,TRBJ2-5,CASSQVSGEETQYF,TGTGCCAGCAGCCAAGTGAGTGGAGAAGAGACCCAGTACTTC
many,.,TRBV6-2/TRBV6-3,TRBJ1-2,CASNERGPENYGYTF,TGTGCCAGCAACGAACGGGGGCCGGAAAACTATGGCTACACCTTC
.,TRBD2,TRBV11-2,TRBJ2-7,CASSFLTSGPGAQYF,TGTGCCAGCAGCTTCCTCACTAGCGGGCCGGGCGCGCAGTACTTC
many,.,TRBV7-9,TRBJ1-1,CASSLGVTVNTEAFF,TGTGCCAGCAGCTTAGGGGTTACCGTGAACACTGAAGCTTTCTTT
.,TRBD2,TRBV7-6,TRBJ2-7,CASSLAGTSGSGLVSYEQYF,TGTGCCAGCAGCTTAGCTGGGACTAGCGGGAGCGGGCTGGTCTCCTACGAGCAGTACTTC
many,.,TRBV29-1,TRBJ2-1,CSVGLASSYNEQFF,TGCAGCGTTGGGCTAGCGTCCTCCTACAATGAGCAGTTCTTC
many,.,TRBV9,TRBJ2-1,CASSPQTTAGDNEQFF,TGTGCCAGCAGCCCTCAAACAACGGCCGGCGACAATGAGCAGTTCTTC
few,.,TRBV7-6,TRBJ2-1,CASSLIMAGTMSEQFF,TGTGCCAGCAGCTTAATCATGGCGGGGACGATGAGTGAGCAGTTCTTC
.,.,TRBV12-3/TRBV12-4,TRBJ2-5,CASSLMRRWDSQETQYF,TGTGCCAGCAGTTTGATGCGTCGTTGGGACTCTCAAGAGACCCAGTACTTC
many,.,TRBV20-1,TRBJ2-1,CSAGPTGGNTFF,TGCAGTGCCGGGCCCACCGGGGGCAATACGTTCTTC
many,.,TRBV2,TRBJ2-5,CASTVGETQYF,TGTGCCAGCACTGTAGGGGAGACCCAGTACTTC
.,.,TRBV30,TRBJ1-1,CAWSATEAFF,TGTGCCTGGAGTGCCACTGAAGCTTTCTTT
many,TRBD1,TRBV28,TRBJ1-5,CASSRRRDRENQPQHF,TGTGCCAGCAGTAGAAGACGGGACAGGGAAAATCAGCCCCAGCATTTT
many,.,TRBV9,TRBJ1-5,CASSRGGGPDQPQHF,TGTGCCAGCAGTCGGGGGGGAGGGCCGGATCAGCCCCAGCATTTT
few,TRBD1,TRBV3-1,TRBJ1-3,CASSPWTGFSGNTIYF,TGTGCCAGCAGCCCCTGGACAGGCTTCTCTGGAAACACCATATATTTT
many,.,TRBV2,TRBJ1-5,CASSAPPNRQPQHF,TGTGCCAGCAGCGCCCCTCCGAATCGGCAGCCCCAGCATTTT
many,.,TRBV5-1,TRBJ2-3,CASSLAGTSFSEQYF,TGCGCCAGCAGCTTGGCCGGGACCAGCTTCTCTGAGCAGTATTTT
.,TRBD1,TRBV4-1,TRBJ2-1,CASSQPGQVSYNEQFF,TGCGCCAGCAGCCAGCCGGGACAGGTCTCCTACAATGAGCAGTTCTTC
many,TRBD1,TRBV5-1,TRBJ2-1,CASGQGIYNEQFF,TGCGCCAGCGGACAGGGGATCTACAATGAGCAGTTCTTC
many,.,TRBV27,TRBJ2-1,CASNGKRVLDGYNEQFF,TGTGCCAGCAACGGAAAAAGGGTTCTTGACGGCTACAATGAGCAGTTCTTC
many,.,TRBV20-1,TRBJ2-5,CSARDQQGETQYF,TGCAGTGCTAGGGACCAGCAGGGAGAGACCCAGTACTTC
few,.,TRBV28,TRBJ2-2,CASSLLVANTGELFF,TGTGCCAGCAGTTTACTGGTGGCGAACACCGGGGAGCTGTTTTTT
many,.,TRBV7-8,TRBJ2-5,CASSLAGEEGETQYF,TGTGCCAGCAGCCTTGCAGGGGAGGAAGGCGAGACCCAGTACTTC
few,TRBD2,TRBV19,TRBJ2-3,CASRLAGEDTQYF,TGTGCCAGTAGACTAGCGGGAGAGGATACGCAGTATTTT
few,.,TRBV20-1,TRBJ1-5,CSASGSNQPQHF,TGCAGTGCGTCGGGGAGCAATCAGCCCCAGCATTTT